A selection of T cell receptor beta chains follows, all from one sample in a study of molecular identifiers for immune sequencing clone quantification. MiXCR was run by TCRdb on the PCR reads, yielding one entry per CDR3 protein. The sample lists 65,000 or so distinct CDR3 sequences, approximately 17% occurring once. The sample consisted of naive CD8+ T cells from blood, with Jurkat cell RNA spiked in. The receptors shown here come from a human donor in good health. Some libraries in this study had Jurkat cell RNA spiked in. The CDR3 runs from the conserved cysteine through the conserved F or W. D genes are given only for firm matches. Rows give clone size only sometimes, using once, few, many, or a class for an expanded clone.

d_gene: NA; abundance: NA; v_gene: TRBV7-9; j_gene: TRBJ2-7; CDR3aa: CASSSLYRAESGEQYF; CDR3nt: TGTGCCAGCAGCTCATTATATCGGGCGGAGAGTGGCGAGCAGTACTTC
d_gene: NA; abundance: NA; v_gene: TRBV27; j_gene: TRBJ1-1; CDR3aa: CASSLIGQMNTEAFF; CDR3nt: TGTGCCAGCAGTTTAATAGGCCAGATGAACACTGAAGCTTTCTTT
d_gene: TRBD2; abundance: many; v_gene: TRBV4-3; j_gene: TRBJ2-3; CDR3aa: CASSQDLVGEGSDTQYF; CDR3nt: TGCGCCAGCAGCCAAGATCTCGTAGGGGAGGGCAGCGATACGCAGTATTTT
d_gene: NA; abundance: NA; v_gene: TRBV6-2/TRBV6-3; j_gene: TRBJ2-2; CDR3aa: CASSFEFGELFF; CDR3nt: TGTGCCAGCAGTTTTGAATTCGGGGAGCTGTTTTTT
d_gene: TRBD2; abundance: NA; v_gene: TRBV10-3; j_gene: TRBJ2-1; CDR3aa: CAISDTSAGLSSYNEQFF; CDR3nt: TGTGCCATCAGTGATACATCAGCGGGATTAAGCTCCTACAATGAGCAGTTCTTC
d_gene: TRBD2; abundance: many; v_gene: TRBV7-9; j_gene: TRBJ2-7; CDR3aa: CASSGGVGEQYF; CDR3nt: TGTGCCAGCAGCGGGGGGGTAGGCGAGCAGTACTTC
d_gene: NA; abundance: many; v_gene: TRBV6-6; j_gene: TRBJ1-2; CDR3aa: CASGAGTNYGYTF; CDR3nt: TGTGCCAGCGGAGCAGGGACCAACTATGGCTACACCTTC
d_gene: TRBD2; abundance: many; v_gene: TRBV11-2; j_gene: TRBJ2-1; CDR3aa: CASSLGTSGQYNEQFF; CDR3nt: TGTGCCAGCAGCCTAGGGACTAGCGGACAATACAATGAGCAGTTCTTC
d_gene: NA; abundance: many; v_gene: TRBV4-1; j_gene: TRBJ1-1; CDR3aa: CASSPRHGYMNTEAFF; CDR3nt: TGCGCCAGCAGCCCTAGACACGGATACATGAACACTGAAGCTTTCTTT
d_gene: TRBD1; abundance: many; v_gene: TRBV30; j_gene: TRBJ2-1; CDR3aa: CAWSVSDRGLFDEQFF; CDR3nt: TGTGCCTGGAGTGTCTCGGACAGGGGGCTTTTCGATGAGCAGTTCTTC
d_gene: NA; abundance: NA; v_gene: TRBV27; j_gene: TRBJ1-2; CDR3aa: CASCCDSFYGYTF; CDR3nt: TGTGCCAGCTGCTGCGACAGTTTCTATGGCTACACCTTC
d_gene: NA; abundance: many; v_gene: TRBV9; j_gene: TRBJ2-2; CDR3aa: CASSVPWESTNTGELFF; CDR3nt: TGTGCCAGCAGCGTGCCCTGGGAGTCCACAAACACCGGGGAGCTGTTTTTT
d_gene: TRBD1; abundance: NA; v_gene: TRBV4-1; j_gene: TRBJ2-7; CDR3aa: CAGSGQEPYEQYF; CDR3nt: TGCGCCGGCAGCGGACAGGAACCCTACGAGCAGTACTTC
d_gene: NA; abundance: NA; v_gene: TRBV6-5; j_gene: TRBJ1-1; CDR3aa: CASSPGDEDTEAFF; CDR3nt: TGTGCCAGCAGTCCCGGGGATGAGGACACTGAAGCTTTCTTT
d_gene: NA; abundance: many; v_gene: TRBV13; j_gene: TRBJ1-5; CDR3aa: CASITPLDRHQPQHF; CDR3nt: TGTGCCAGCATCACCCCCCTGGACCGGCATCAGCCCCAGCATTTT
d_gene: TRBD1; abundance: many; v_gene: TRBV28; j_gene: TRBJ2-3; CDR3aa: CASSLLDRVLDTQYF; CDR3nt: TGTGCCAGCAGTTTACTGGACAGGGTGTTAGATACGCAGTATTTT
d_gene: NA; abundance: many; v_gene: TRBV4-1; j_gene: TRBJ1-1; CDR3aa: CASSQELTLNTEAFF; CDR3nt: TGCGCCAGCAGCCAAGAGTTGACACTGAACACTGAAGCTTTCTTT
d_gene: NA; abundance: many; v_gene: TRBV10-3; j_gene: TRBJ2-3; CDR3aa: CAIRVSRDTQYF; CDR3nt: TGTGCCATCAGGGTTTCCCGTGATACGCAGTATTTT
d_gene: TRBD1; abundance: many; v_gene: TRBV3-1; j_gene: TRBJ2-7; CDR3aa: CASSFGQGEYEQYF; CDR3nt: TGTGCCAGCAGCTTCGGACAGGGGGAATACGAGCAGTACTTC
d_gene: NA; abundance: NA; v_gene: TRBV6-6; j_gene: TRBJ2-3; CDR3aa: CASSYLLAANTDTQYF; CDR3nt: TGTGCTAGCAGTTACTTGCTAGCCGCGAACACAGATACGCAGTATTTT
d_gene: NA; abundance: many; v_gene: TRBV24-1; j_gene: TRBJ1-2; CDR3aa: CATSDGDLSSHGYTF; CDR3nt: TGTGCCACCAGTGATGGGGACCTATCGTCCCATGGCTACACCTTC
d_gene: NA; abundance: many; v_gene: TRBV7-9; j_gene: TRBJ1-5; CDR3aa: CASSRGAGRYGNQPQHF; CDR3nt: TGTGCCAGCAGCCGGGGGGCAGGGAGGTACGGCAATCAGCCCCAGCATTTT
d_gene: NA; abundance: many; v_gene: TRBV7-2; j_gene: TRBJ2-1; CDR3aa: CASSPLGYNEQFF; CDR3nt: TGTGCCAGCAGCCCCCTCGGGTACAATGAGCAGTTCTTC
d_gene: NA; abundance: NA; v_gene: TRBV19; j_gene: TRBJ2-7; CDR3aa: CASSIAGLSYEQYF; CDR3nt: TGTGCCAGTAGTATCGCCGGCCTTTCCTACGAGCAGTACTTC
d_gene: NA; abundance: many; v_gene: TRBV6-1; j_gene: TRBJ1-3; CDR3aa: CASSEHRVYSGNTIYF; CDR3nt: TGTGCCAGCAGTGAACACCGGGTCTACTCTGGAAACACCATATATTTT
d_gene: TRBD1; abundance: NA; v_gene: TRBV27; j_gene: TRBJ2-7; CDR3aa: CASSLSGDRGYEQYF; CDR3nt: TGTGCCAGCAGTTTATCGGGGGACAGGGGATACGAGCAGTACTTC
d_gene: NA; abundance: many; v_gene: TRBV12-3/TRBV12-4; j_gene: TRBJ2-1; CDR3aa: CASNDKGKESGEQFF; CDR3nt: TGTGCCAGCAACGATAAGGGTAAGGAAAGCGGTGAGCAGTTCTTC